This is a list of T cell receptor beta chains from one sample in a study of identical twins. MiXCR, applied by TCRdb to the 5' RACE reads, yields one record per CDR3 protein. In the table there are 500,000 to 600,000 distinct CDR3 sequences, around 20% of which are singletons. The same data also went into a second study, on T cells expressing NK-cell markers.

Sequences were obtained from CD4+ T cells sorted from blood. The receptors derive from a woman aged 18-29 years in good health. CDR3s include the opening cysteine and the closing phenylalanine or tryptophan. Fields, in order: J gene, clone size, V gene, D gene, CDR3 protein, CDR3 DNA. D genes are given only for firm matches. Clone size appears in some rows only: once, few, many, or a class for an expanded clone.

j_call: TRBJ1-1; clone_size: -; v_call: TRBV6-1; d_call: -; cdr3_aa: CASRRDPMNTEAFF; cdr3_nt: TGTGCCAGCCGCCGGGACCCGATGAACACTGAAGCTTTCTTT
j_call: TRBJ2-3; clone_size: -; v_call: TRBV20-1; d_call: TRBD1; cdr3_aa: CSARARGFTDTQYF; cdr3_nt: TGCAGTGCTAGAGCCAGGGGGTTTACAGATACGCAGTATTTT
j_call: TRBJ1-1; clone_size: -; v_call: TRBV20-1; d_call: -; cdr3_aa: CSAVGIPNTEAFF; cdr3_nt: TGCAGTGCTGTCGGAATTCCGAACACTGAAGCTTTCTTT
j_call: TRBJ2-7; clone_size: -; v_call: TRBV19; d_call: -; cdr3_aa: CASSIRGRSSYEQYF; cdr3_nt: TGTGCCAGTAGTATAAGGGGCCGTAGCTCCTACGAGCAGTACTTC
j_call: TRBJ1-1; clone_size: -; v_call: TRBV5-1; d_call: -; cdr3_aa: CASSLHGGMNTEAFF; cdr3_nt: TGCGCCAGCAGCTTGCATGGGGGTATGAACACTGAAGCTTTCTTT
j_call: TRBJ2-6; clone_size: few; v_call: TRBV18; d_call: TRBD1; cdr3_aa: CASSLRTGAVSGANVLTF; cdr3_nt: TGTGCCAGCTCATTAAGGACAGGGGCTGTCTCTGGGGCCAACGTCCTGACTTTC
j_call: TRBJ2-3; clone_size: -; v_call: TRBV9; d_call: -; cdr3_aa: CASSVASQDITDTQYF; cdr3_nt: TGTGCCAGCAGCGTAGCTTCCCAGGACATCACAGATACGCAGTATTTT
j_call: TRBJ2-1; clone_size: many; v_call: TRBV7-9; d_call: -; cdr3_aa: CASSLGVASGEQFF; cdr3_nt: TGTGCCAGCAGCCTAGGGGTAGCATCTGGTGAGCAGTTCTTC
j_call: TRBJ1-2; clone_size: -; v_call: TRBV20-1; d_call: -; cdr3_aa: CSARDMGRNYGYTF; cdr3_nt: TGCAGTGCTAGAGATATGGGCAGAAACTATGGCTACACCTTC
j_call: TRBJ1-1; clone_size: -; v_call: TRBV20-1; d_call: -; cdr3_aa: CSARVGQNTEAFF; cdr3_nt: TGCAGTGCTAGAGTTGGTCAGAACACTGAAGCTTTCTTT
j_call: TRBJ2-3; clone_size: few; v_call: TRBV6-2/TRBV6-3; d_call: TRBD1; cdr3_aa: CALRDRGFGTQYF; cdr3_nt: TGTGCCCTCCGGGACAGGGGGTTTGGGACGCAGTATTTT
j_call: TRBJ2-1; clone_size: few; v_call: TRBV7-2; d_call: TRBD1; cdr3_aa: CASSITGGALIF; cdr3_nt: TGTGCCAGCAGTATTACAGGGGGCGCTTTGATCTTC
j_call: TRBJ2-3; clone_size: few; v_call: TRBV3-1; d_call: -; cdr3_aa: CASSQEGRREYF; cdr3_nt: TGTGCCAGCAGCCAAGAGGGTAGAAGGGAGTATTTT
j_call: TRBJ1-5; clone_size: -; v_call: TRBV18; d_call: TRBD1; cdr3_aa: CASSPPGQSNQPQHF; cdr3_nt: TGTGCCAGCTCACCACCGGGACAGAGCAATCAGCCCCAGCATTTT
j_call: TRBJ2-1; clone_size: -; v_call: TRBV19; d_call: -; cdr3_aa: CASRQSGASGEQFF; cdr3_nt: TGTGCCAGTAGACAATCGGGAGCCTCAGGCGAGCAGTTCTTC
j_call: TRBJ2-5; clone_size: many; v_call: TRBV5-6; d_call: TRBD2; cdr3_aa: CASSLGLAGSETQYF; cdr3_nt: TGTGCCAGCAGCTTGGGGTTAGCGGGATCGGAGACCCAGTACTTC
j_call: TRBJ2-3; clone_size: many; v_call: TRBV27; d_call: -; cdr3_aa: CASSLSRSDTQYF; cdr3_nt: TGTGCCAGCAGTTTATCTCGGTCAGATACGCAGTATTTT
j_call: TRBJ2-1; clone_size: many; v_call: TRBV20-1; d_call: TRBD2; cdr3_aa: CSARAGTSGRGEQFF; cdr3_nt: TGCAGTGCTAGAGCCGGGACTAGCGGGAGGGGTGAGCAGTTCTTC
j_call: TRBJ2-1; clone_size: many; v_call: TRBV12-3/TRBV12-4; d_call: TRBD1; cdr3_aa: CASSFRGTGGNEQFF; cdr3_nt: TGTGCCAGCAGTTTTCGAGGGACAGGGGGCAATGAGCAGTTCTTC
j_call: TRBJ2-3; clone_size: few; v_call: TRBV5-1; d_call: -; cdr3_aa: CASAVRLGADTQYF; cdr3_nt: TGCGCCAGTGCCGTTAGGCTTGGCGCAGATACGCAGTATTTT
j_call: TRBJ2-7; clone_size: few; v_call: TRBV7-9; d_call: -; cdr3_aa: CASSQDSWGHEQYF; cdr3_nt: TGTGCCAGCAGTCAAGACAGTTGGGGCCACGAGCAGTACTTC
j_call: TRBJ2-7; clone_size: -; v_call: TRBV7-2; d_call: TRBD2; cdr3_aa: CASSGGGNRIYEQYF; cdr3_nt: TGTGCCAGCAGCGGGGGGGGGAACCGAATCTACGAGCAGTACTTC
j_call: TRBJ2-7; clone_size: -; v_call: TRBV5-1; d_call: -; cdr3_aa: CASRPDSNSAYEQYF; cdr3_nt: TGCGCCAGCAGACCGGACTCTAATTCAGCCTACGAGCAGTACTTC
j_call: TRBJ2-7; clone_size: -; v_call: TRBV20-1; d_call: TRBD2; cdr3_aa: CSATDPSGTFGEQYF; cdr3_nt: TGCAGTGCTACGGACCCAAGCGGGACGTTTGGCGAGCAGTACTTC